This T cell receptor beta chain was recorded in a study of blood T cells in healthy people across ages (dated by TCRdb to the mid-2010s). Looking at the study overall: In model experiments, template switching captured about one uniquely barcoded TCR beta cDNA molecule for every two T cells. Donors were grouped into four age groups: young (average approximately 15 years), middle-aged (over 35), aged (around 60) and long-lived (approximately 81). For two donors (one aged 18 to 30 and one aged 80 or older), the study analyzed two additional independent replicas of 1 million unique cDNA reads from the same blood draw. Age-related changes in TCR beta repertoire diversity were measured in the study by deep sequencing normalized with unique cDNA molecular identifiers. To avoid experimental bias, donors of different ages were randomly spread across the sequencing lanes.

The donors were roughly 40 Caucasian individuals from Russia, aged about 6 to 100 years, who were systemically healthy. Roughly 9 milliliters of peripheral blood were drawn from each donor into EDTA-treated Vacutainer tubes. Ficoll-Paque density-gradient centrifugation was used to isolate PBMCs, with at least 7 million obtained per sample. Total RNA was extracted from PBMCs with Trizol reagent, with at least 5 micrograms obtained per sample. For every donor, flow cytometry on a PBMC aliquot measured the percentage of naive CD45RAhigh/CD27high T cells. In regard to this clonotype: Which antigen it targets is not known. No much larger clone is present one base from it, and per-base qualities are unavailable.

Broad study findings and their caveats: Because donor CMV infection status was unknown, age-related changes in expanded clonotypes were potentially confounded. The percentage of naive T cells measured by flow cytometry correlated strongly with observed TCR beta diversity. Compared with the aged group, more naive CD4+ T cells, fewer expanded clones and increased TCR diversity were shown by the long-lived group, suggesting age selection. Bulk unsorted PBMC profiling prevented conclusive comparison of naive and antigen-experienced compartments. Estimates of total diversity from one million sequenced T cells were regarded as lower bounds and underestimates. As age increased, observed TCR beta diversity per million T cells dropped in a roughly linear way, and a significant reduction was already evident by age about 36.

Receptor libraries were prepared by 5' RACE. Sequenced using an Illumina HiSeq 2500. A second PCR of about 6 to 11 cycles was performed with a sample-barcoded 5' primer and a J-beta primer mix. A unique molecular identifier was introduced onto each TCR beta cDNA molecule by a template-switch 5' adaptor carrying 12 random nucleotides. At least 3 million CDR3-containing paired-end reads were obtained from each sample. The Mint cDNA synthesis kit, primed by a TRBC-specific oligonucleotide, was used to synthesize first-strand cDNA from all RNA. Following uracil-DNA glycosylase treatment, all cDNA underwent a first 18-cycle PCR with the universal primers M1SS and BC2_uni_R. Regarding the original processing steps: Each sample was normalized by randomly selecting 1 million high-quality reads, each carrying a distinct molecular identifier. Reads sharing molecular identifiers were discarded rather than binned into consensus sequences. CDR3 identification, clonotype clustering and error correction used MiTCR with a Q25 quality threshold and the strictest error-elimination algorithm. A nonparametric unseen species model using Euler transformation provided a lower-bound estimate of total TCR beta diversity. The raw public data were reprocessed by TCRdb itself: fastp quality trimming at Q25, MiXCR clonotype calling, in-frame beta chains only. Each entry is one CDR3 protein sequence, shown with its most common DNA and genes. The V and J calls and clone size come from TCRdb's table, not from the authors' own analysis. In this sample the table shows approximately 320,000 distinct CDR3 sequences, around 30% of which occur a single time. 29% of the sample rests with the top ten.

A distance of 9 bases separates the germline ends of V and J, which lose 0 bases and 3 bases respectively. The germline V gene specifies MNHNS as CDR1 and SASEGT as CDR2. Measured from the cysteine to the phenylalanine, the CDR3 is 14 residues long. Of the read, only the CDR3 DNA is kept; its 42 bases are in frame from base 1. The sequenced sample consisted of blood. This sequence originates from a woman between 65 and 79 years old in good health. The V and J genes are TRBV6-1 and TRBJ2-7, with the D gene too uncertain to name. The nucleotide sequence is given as TGTGCCAGCAGTGAAGCCCCAGATGTCTACGAGCAGTACTTC. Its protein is CASSEAPDVYEQYF.